This T cell receptor (beta chain) was found in a study of T cells in Graves' hyperthyroidism and ophthalmopathy. This clonotype was picked up many times. TCR beta CDR3 regions were amplified from RNA transcripts. The HTBI primer set drove a first-round RT-PCR of the TCR CDR3. MiXCR, run by TCRdb on the multiplex PCR reads, gives a single entry per CDR3 protein. This repertoire shows about 260,000 distinct CDR3 sequences, approximately 23% found once; its top ten account for roughly 60%. The sequence was obtained from a man aged 25-45 years with Graves' ophthalmopathy. Sequenced input: blood.

CDR3 sequence: CASSYHRQSGQPQHF. The CDR3 DNA follows: TGTGCCAGCAGTTATCATCGACAATCGGGTCAGCCCCAGCATTTT. The chain combines TRBV12-3 or TRBV12-4 with TRBJ1-5; D is unresolved. Trimming pared 4 bases from V and 6 bases from J, leaving 16 bases between. This CDR3 is built from 15 residues.